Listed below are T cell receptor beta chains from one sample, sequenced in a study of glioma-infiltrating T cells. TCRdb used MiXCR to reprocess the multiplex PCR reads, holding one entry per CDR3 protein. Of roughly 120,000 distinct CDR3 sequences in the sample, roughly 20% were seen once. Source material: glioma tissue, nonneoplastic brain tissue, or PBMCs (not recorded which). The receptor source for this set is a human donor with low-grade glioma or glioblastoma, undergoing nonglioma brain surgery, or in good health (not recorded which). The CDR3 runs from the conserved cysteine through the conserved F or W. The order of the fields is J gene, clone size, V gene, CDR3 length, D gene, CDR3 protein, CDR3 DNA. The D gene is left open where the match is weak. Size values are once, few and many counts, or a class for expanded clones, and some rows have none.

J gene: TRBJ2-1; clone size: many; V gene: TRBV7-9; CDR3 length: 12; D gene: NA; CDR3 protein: CASSLSSHEQFF; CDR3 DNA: TGTGCCAGCAGCTTAAGCTCGCATGAGCAGTTCTTC
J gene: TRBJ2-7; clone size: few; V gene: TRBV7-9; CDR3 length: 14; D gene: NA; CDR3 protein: CASSSFSETGEQYF; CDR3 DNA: TGTGCCAGCAGCTCGTTCTCCGAGACCGGCGAGCAGTACTTC
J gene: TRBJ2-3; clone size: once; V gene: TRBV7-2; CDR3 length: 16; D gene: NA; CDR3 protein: CASSLTGGMDTDTQYF; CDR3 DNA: TGTGCCAGCAGCTTAACTGGGGGCATGGACACAGATACGCAGTATTTT
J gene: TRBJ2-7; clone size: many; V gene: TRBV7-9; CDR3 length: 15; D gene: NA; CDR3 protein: CASSPGLLSAYEQYF; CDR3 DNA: TGTGCCAGCAGCCCGGGACTTCTGTCGGCCTACGAGCAGTACTTC
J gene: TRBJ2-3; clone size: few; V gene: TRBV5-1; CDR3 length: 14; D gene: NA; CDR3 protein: CASSSVTLTDTQYF; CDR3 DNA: TGCGCCAGCAGCTCGGTAACCTTAACAGATACGCAGTATTTT
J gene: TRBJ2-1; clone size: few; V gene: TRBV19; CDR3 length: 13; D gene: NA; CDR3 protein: CASSIQSQSEQFF; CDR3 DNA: TGTGCCAGTAGTATACAGTCCCAAAGTGAGCAGTTCTTC
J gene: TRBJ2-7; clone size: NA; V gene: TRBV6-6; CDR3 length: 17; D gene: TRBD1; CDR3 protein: CASSYRSGTGGEYEQYF; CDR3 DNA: TGTGCCAGCAGTTACCGCTCCGGGACAGGGGGAGAGTACGAGCAGTACTTC
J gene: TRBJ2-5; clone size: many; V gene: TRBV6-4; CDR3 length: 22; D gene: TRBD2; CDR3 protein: CASSGSKSVREASSPNRETQYF; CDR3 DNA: TGTGCCAGCAGTGGTAGTAAATCCGTGCGGGAGGCTAGTTCCCCCAATCGGGAGACCCAGTACTTC
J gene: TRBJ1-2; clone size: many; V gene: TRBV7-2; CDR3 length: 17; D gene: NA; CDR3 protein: CASSLGGGRNRNYGYTF; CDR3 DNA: TGTGCCAGCAGCTTAGGGGGGGGGCGAAATCGGAACTATGGCTACACCTTC
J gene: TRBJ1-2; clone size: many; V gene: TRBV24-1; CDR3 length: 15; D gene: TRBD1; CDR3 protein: CATSDSQGGYYGYTF; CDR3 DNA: TGTGCCACCAGTGATTCTCAGGGGGGCTACTATGGCTACACCTTC
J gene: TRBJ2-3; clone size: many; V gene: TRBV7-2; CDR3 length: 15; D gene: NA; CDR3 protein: CASSLNNRPGRTQYF; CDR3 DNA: TGTGCCAGCAGCTTAAACAACAGGCCCGGTAGGACGCAGTATTTT
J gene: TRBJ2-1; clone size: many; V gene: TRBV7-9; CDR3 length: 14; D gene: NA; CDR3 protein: CASSHPIGYNEQFF; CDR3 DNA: TGTGCCAGCAGCCATCCTATAGGATACAATGAGCAGTTCTTC
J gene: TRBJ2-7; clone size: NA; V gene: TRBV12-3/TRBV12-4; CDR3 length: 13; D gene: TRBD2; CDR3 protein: CASRLAGDYEQYF; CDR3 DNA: TGTGCCAGCAGACTAGCGGGGGACTACGAGCAGTACTTC
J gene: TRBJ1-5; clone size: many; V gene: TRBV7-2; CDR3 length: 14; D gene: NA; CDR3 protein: CASSLSDSNQPQHF; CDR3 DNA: TGTGCCAGCAGCTTATCGGACAGCAATCAGCCCCAGCATTTT
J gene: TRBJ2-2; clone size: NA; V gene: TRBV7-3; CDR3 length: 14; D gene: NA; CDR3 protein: CASSFQGGVGELFF; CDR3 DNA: TGTGCCAGCAGCTTCCAAGGAGGGGTCGGGGAGCTGTTTTTT